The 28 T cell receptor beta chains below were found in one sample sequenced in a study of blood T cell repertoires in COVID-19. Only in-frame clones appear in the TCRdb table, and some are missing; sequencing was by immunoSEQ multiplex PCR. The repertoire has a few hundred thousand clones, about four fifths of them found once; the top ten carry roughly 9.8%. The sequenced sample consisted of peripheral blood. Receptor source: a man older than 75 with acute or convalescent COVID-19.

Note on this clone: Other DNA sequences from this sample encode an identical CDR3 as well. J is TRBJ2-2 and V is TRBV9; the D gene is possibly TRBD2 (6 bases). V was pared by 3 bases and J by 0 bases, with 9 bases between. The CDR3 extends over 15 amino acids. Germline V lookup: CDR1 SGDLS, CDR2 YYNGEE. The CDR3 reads CASSAGTANTGELFF. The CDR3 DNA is TGTGCCAGCAGCGCCGGGACTGCGAACACCGGGGAGCTGTTTTTT.

Here the CDR3 reads CTTTAGQPQHF. In DNA form, the CDR3 reads TGTACCACAACGGCAGGCCAGCCCCAGCATTTT. This rearrangement joins TRBV6-5 to TRBJ1-5; D unclear. The CDR3 spans 11 residues. CDR1 MNHEY and CDR2 SVGAGI come from the germline V gene.

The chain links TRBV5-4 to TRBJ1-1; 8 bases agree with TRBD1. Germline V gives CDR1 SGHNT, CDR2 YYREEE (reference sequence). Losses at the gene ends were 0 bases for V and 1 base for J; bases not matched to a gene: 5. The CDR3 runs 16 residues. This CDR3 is CASSLDGTGRNTEAFF. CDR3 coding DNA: TGTGCCAGCAGCTTGGATGGGACAGGTAGGAACACTGAAGCTTTCTTT. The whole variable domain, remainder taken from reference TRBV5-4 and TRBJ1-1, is ETGVTQSPTHLIKTRGQQVTLRCSSQSGHNTVSWYQQALGQGPQFIFQYYREEENGRGNFPPRFSGLQFPNYSSELNVNALELDDSALYLCASSLDGTGRNTEAFFGQGTRLTVV.

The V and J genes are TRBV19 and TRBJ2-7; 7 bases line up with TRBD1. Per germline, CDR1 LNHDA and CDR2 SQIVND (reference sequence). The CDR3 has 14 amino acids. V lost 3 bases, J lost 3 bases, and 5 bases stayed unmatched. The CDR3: CASSMTGSGYEQYF. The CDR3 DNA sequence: TGTGCCAGTAGTATGACAGGGAGCGGCTACGAGCAGTACTTC. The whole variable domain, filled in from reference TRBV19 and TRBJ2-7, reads DGGITQSPKYLFRKEGQNVTLSCEQNLNHDAMYWYRQDPGQGLRLIYYSQIVNDFQKGDIAEGYSVSREKKESFPLTVTSAQKNPTAFYLCASSMTGSGYEQYFGPGTRLTVT.

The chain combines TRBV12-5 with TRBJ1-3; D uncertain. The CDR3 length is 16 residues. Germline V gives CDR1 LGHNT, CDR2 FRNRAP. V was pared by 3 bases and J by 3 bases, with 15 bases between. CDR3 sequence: CASGLAPGLSGNTIYF. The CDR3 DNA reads TGTGCTAGTGGTTTAGCGCCGGGTCTAAGTGGAAACACCATATATTTT. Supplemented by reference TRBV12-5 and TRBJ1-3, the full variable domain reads DARVTQTPRHKVTEMGQEVTMRCQPILGHNTVFWYRQTMMQGLELLAYFRNRAPLDDSGMPKDRFSAEMPDATLATLKIQPSEPRDSAVYFCASGLAPGLSGNTIYFGEGSWLTVV.

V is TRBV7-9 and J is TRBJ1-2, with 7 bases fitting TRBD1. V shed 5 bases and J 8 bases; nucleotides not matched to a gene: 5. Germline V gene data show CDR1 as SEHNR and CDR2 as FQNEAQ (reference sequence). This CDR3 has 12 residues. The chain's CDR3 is CASSLPGQGYTF. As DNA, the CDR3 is TGTGCCAGCAGCCTCCCGGGACAGGGCTACACCTTC. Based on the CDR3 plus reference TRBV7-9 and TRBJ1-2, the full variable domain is DTGVSQNPRHKITKRGQNVTFRCDPISEHNRLYWYRQTLGQGPEFLTYFQNEAQLEKSRLLSDRFSAERPKGSFSTLEIQRTEQGDSAMYLCASSLPGQGYTFGSGTRLTVV.

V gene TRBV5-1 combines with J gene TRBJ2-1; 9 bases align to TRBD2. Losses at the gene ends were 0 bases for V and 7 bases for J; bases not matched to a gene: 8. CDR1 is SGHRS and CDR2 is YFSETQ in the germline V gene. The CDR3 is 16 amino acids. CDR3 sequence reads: CASSLVVSGGGNEQFF. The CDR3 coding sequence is TGCGCCAGCAGCTTGGTGGTTAGCGGGGGCGGGAATGAGCAGTTCTTC.

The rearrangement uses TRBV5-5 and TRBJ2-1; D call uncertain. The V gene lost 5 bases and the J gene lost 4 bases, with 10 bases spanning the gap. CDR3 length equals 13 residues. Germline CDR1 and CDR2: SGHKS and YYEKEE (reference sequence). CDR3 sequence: CASRPQLYNEQFF. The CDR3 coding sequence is TGTGCCAGCAGACCACAGCTGTACAATGAGCAGTTCTTC. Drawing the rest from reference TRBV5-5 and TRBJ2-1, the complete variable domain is DAGVTQSPTHLIKTRGQQVTLRCSPISGHKSVSWYQQVLGQGPQFIFQYYEKEERGRGNFPDRFSARQFPNYSSELNVNALLLGDSALYLCASRPQLYNEQFFGPGTRLTVL.

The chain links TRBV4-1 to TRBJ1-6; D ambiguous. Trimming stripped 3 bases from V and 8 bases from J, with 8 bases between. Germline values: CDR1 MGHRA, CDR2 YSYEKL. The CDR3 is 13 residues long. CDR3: CASSQGVHSPLHF. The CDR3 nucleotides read TGCGCCAGCAGCCAGGGAGTACATTCACCCCTCCACTTT.

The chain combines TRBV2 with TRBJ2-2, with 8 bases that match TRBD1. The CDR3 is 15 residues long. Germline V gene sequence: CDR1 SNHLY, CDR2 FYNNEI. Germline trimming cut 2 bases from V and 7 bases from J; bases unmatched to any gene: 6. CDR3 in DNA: TGTGCCAGCAGTGAACGGTCAGGGGGCGACGGGGAGCTGTTTTTT. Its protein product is CASSERSGGDGELFF.

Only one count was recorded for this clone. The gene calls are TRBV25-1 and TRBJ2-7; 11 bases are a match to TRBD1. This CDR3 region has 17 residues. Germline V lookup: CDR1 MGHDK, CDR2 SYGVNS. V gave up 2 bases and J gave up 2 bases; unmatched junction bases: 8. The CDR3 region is CASSERGDRGDAYEQYF. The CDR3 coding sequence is TGTGCCAGCAGTGAAAGGGGGGACAGGGGGGATGCCTACGAGCAGTACTTC.

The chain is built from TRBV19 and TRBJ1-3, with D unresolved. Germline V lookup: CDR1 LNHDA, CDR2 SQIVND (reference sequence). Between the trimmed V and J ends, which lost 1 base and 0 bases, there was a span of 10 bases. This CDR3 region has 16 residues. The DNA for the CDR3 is TGTGCCAGTAGTATAGTAGCCAGAACCTCTGGAAACACCATATATTTT. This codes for CASSIVARTSGNTIYF.

The CDR3 reads CASSGQNSYEQYF. CDR3 nucleotide sequence: TGTGCCAGCAGCGGGCAGAACTCCTACGAGCAGTACTTC. This chain links TRBV7-9 with TRBJ2-7; no clear D gene. V was pared by 5 bases and J by 0 bases, with 8 bases between. Germline-derived CDR1 and CDR2 are SEHNR and FQNEAQ (reference sequence). This CDR3 is built from 13 residues.

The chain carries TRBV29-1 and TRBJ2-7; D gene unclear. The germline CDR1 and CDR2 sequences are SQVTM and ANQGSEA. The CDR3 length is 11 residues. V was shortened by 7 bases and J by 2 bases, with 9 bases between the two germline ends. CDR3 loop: CSALNTYEQYF. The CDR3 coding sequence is TGCAGCGCCCTAAATACCTACGAGCAGTACTTC.

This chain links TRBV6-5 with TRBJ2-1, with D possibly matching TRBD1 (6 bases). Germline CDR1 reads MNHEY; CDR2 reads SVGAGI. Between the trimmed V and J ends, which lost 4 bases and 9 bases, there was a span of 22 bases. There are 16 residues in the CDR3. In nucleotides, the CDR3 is TGTGCCAGCAGTTCGGCGGGTTGGGGGCAAGAAAGTGAGCAGTTCTTC. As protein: CASSSAGWGQESEQFF.

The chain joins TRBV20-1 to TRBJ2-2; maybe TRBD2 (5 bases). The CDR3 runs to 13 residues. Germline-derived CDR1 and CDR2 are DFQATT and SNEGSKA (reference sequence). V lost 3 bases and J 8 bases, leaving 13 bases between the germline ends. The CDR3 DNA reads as TGCAGTGCTAGTGGACTTAGCATTGGGGAGCTGTTTTTT. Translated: CSASGLSIGELFF.

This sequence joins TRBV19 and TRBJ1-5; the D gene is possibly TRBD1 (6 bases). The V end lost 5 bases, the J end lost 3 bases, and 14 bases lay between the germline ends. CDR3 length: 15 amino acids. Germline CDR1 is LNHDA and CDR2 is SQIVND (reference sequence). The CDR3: CASSSGQPNNQPQHF. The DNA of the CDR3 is TGTGCCAGTAGTTCTGGACAGCCAAACAATCAGCCCCAGCATTTT.

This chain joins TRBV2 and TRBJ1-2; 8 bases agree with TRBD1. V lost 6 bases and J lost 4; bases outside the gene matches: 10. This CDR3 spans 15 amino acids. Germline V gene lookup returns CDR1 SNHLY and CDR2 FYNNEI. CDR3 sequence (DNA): TGTGCCAGCAGGTCACAGGGGGGCGTCGGCTATGGCTACACCTTC. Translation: CASRSQGGVGYGYTF. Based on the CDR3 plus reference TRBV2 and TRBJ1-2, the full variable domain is EPEVTQTPSHQVTQMGQEVILRCVPISNHLYFYWYRQILGQKVEFLVSFYNNEISEKSEIFDDQFSVERPDGSNFTLKIRSTKLEDSAMYFCASRSQGGVGYGYTFGSGTRLTVV.

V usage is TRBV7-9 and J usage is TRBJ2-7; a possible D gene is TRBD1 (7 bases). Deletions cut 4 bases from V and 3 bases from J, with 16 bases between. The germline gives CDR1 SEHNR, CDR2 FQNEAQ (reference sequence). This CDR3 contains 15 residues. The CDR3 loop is CASSSRAGQLYEQYF. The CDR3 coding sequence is TGTGCCAGCAGCTCGCGGGCGGGACAGCTCTACGAGCAGTACTTC.

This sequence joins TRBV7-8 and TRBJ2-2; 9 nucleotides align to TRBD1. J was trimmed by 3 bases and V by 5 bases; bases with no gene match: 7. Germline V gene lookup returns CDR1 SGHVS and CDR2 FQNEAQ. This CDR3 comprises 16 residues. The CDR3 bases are TGTGCCAGCAGCCCAACAGGGGGCGTTCACACCGGGGAGCTGTTTTTT. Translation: CASSPTGGVHTGELFF.

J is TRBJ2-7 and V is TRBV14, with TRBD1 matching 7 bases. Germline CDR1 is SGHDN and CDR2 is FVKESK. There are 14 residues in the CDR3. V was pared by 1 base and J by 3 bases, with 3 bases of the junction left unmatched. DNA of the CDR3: TGTGCCAGCAGCCAAGCAGGGGGTGGCTACGAGCAGTACTTC. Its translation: CASSQAGGGYEQYF.

This chain's CDR3 is CASSLRTSGGAYTGELFF. The CDR3 nucleotides are TGTGCCAGCAGCCTCCGGACTAGCGGGGGGGCGTACACCGGGGAGCTGTTTTTT. The chain links TRBV11-2 to TRBJ2-2; 15 positions agree with TRBD2. Germline-derived CDR1 and CDR2 are SGHAT and FQNNGV. The CDR3 sequence is 18 residues long. V shed 5 bases and J 3 bases; nucleotides not matched to a gene: 7.

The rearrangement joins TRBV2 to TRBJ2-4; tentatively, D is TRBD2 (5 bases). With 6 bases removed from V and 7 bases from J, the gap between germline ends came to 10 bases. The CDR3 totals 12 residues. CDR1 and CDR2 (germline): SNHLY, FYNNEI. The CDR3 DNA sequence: TGTGCCAGCAGGAGGGAATCGAACATTCAGTACTTC. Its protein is CASRRESNIQYF.

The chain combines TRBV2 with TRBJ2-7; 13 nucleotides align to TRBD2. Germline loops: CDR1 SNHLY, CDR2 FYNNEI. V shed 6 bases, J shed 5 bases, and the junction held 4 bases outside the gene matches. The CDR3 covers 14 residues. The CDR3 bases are TGTGCCAGCAGGGGGACTAGCGGGAACGACGAGCAGTACTTC. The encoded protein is CASRGTSGNDEQYF.

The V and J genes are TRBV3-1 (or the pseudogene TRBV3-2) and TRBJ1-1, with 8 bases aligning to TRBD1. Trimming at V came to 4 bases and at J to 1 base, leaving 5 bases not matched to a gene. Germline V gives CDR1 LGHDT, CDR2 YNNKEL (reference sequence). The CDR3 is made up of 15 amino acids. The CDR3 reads CASSLQGAGNTEAFF. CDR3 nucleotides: TGTGCCAGCAGCCTTCAGGGGGCGGGGAACACTGAAGCTTTCTTT.

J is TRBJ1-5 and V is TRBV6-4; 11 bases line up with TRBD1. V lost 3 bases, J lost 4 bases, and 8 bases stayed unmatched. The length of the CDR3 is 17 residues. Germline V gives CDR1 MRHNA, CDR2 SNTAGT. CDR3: CASSEPGTGGPNQPQHF. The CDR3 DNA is TGTGCCAGCAGTGAGCCGGGGACAGGGGGTCCTAATCAGCCCCAGCATTTT.

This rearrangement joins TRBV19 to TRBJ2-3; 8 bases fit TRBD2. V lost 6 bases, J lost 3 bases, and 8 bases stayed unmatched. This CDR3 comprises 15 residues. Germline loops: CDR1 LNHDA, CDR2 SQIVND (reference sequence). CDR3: CASRSGLERTDTQYF. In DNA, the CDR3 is TGTGCCAGTAGGTCGGGACTAGAGAGGACAGATACGCAGTATTTT.

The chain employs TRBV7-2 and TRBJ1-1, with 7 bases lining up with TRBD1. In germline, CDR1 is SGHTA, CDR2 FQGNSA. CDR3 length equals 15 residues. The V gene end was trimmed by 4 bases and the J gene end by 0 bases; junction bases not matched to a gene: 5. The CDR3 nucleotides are TGTGCCAGCAGCTCAACCGGGACAGTGAACACTGAAGCTTTCTTT. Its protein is CASSSTGTVNTEAFF. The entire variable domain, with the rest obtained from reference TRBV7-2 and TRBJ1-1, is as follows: GAGVSQSPSNKVTEKGKDVELRCDPISGHTALYWYRQSLGQGLEFLIYFQGNSAPDKSGLPSDRFSAERTGGSVSTLTIQRTQQEDSAVYLCASSSTGTVNTEAFFGQGTRLTVV.